The 14 T cell receptor beta chains given below trace back to one sample, sequenced in a study of vaccination and CD4 T cells after COVID-19. Treatment reported: approximately 9-day PBMC culture with coronavirus spike peptide pools or control peptides (ViraFEST assay). These receptors' antigens are unknown. Cultured CD4+ T-cell DNA underwent Oncomine TCR Beta short-read sequencing. From the PCR reads, TCRdb called clonotypes with MiXCR, one entry per CDR3 protein. The sample includes 9,500 to 15,000 distinct CDR3 sequences, around 50% of them seen just once. Sequences were obtained from CD4+ T cells from blood, cultured in vitro. The source is a human donor who had recovered from COVID-19.

The rearrangement uses TRBV4-1 and TRBJ1-2; D gene unclear. The CDR3 is made up of 13 amino acids. Germline CDR1 and CDR2: MGHRA and YSYEKL. V was clipped by 1 base and J by 8 bases, with 11 bases between them. Here the CDR3 DNA reads TGCGCCAGCAGCCAAGGTGGGGTGGGAGGCTACACCTTC. It is translated as CASSQGGVGGYTF.

CDR3 protein: CASSVSAGGPNEQFF. In DNA, the CDR3 is TGTGCCAGCAGCGTATCAGCGGGAGGGCCCAATGAGCAGTTCTTC. The rearrangement joins TRBV9 to TRBJ2-1; TRBD2 aligns across 10 bases. CDR1 and CDR2 (germline): SGDLS, YYNGEE. With 1 base clipped from V and 6 bases from J, the junction kept 4 bases outside the gene matches. The CDR3 is 15 amino acids.

This clonotype occurred a few times. The chain carries TRBV6-1 and TRBJ2-2; no reliable D call. The CDR3 has 12 amino acids. Trimming shortened V by 5 bases and J by 6 bases, and 7 bases separated the two germline ends. CDR1 and CDR2 (germline): MNHNS, SASEGT. Here the CDR3 reads CASSPTAGELFF. CDR3 sequence (DNA): TGTGCCAGCAGTCCTACAGCCGGGGAGCTGTTTTTT.

This clonotype appeared a few times. V gene TRBV19 combines with J gene TRBJ1-1; TRBD1 agrees at 9 bases. CDR3 length: 13 residues. CDR1 is LNHDA and CDR2 is SQIVND in the germline V gene (reference sequence). V gave up 1 base and J gave up 6 bases; unmatched junction bases: 0. The CDR3 reads CASSIGQGAEAFF. In nucleotides, the CDR3 is TGTGCCAGTAGTATAGGACAGGGGGCTGAAGCTTTCTTT.

This clonotype was detected a few times. The chain employs TRBV2 and TRBJ2-1, with D possibly matching TRBD1 (5 bases). The V and J ends lost 6 bases and 1 base respectively, with 13 bases between them. The germline gives CDR1 SNHLY, CDR2 FYNNEI. This CDR3 spans 15 amino acids. This CDR3 reads CASRKGQASYNEQFF. The CDR3 DNA reads as TGTGCCAGCAGGAAGGGGCAGGCTTCCTACAATGAGCAGTTCTTC.

This chain joins TRBV7-6 and TRBJ2-7; 11 bases are a match to TRBD2. V shed 6 bases, J shed 1 base, and the junction held 14 bases outside the gene matches. The CDR3 covers 18 residues. Looked up from germline, CDR1 is SGHVS and CDR2 is FNYEAQ. The CDR3 spells CASRYGPRLAGQSYEQYF. The DNA of the CDR3 is TGTGCCAGCAGATATGGGCCGAGACTAGCGGGGCAATCCTACGAGCAGTACTTC.

The V call is TRBV20-1, the J call TRBJ1-5, with a tentative D call TRBD1 (5 bases). Trimming cost V 0 bases and J 9 bases, with 15 bases left between them. The CDR3 has 14 residues. Looked up from germline, CDR1 is DFQATT and CDR2 is SNEGSKA (reference sequence). The CDR3 loop reads CSARDLGTGGPQHF. As DNA, the CDR3 is TGCAGTGCTAGAGATCTGGGCACCGGGGGGCCCCAGCATTTT.

The chain combines TRBV7-9 with TRBJ2-1; TRBD2 might be the D (6 bases). The CDR3 loop spans 11 amino acids. The V gene lost 3 bases and the J gene lost 12 bases, with 9 bases spanning the gap. Looked up from germline, CDR1 is SEHNR and CDR2 is FQNEAQ (reference sequence). The CDR3 region has the DNA TGTGCCAGCAGCTTCGCCGGGGGGCAGTTCTTC. As protein: CASSFAGGQFF. Looking up the rest from reference TRBV7-9 and TRBJ2-1 gives the full variable domain: DTGVSQNPRHKITKRGQNVTFRCDPISEHNRLYWYRQTLGQGPEFLTYFQNEAQLEKSRLLSDRFSAERPKGSFSTLEIQRTEQGDSAMYLCASSFAGGQFFGPGTRLTVL.

The gene calls are TRBV12-3 or TRBV12-4 and TRBJ1-1; D not certain. Trimming shortened V by 3 bases and J by 1 base, and 3 bases separated the two germline ends. This CDR3 is built from 12 residues. Here the CDR3 reads CASSFANTEAFF. CDR3 nucleotide sequence: TGTGCCAGCAGTTTCGCGAACACTGAAGCTTTCTTT.

The V gene is TRBV5-4, the J gene TRBJ2-5; D gene ambiguous. CDR1 SGHNT and CDR2 YYREEE come from the germline V gene (reference sequence). V gave up 0 bases and J gave up 0 bases, with 6 bases separating them. CDR3 length equals 14 residues. The CDR3 DNA reads TGTGCCAGCAGCTTGGACAGTCACCAAGAGACCCAGTACTTC. It specifies CASSLDSHQETQYF.

This sequence joins TRBV6-1 and TRBJ2-7, with a weak D call TRBD2 (7 bases). This CDR3 is built from 15 residues. V was clipped by 4 bases and J by 4 bases, with 17 bases between them. The germline gives CDR1 MNHNS, CDR2 SASEGT. CDR3 amino acids: CASSGGTPGGYEQYF. Written as DNA, the CDR3 is TGTGCCAGCAGTGGCGGGACACCCGGGGGGTACGAGCAGTACTTC.

The chain is built from TRBV30 and TRBJ1-5; TRBD1 agrees at 7 bases. CDR1 and CDR2 (germline): GTSNPN, SVGIG (reference sequence). V lost 0 bases to trimming and J lost 7 bases; unmatched junction nucleotides: 9. This CDR3 is built from 15 residues. The CDR3: CAWSVKAGGDQPQHF. The CDR3, as DNA: TGTGCCTGGAGTGTTAAGGCAGGGGGTGACCAGCCCCAGCATTTT.

The chain couples TRBV20-1 to TRBJ1-5; TRBD1 matches at 7 bases. This CDR3 is built from 13 residues. V was clipped by 5 bases and J by 3 bases; unmatched bases: 4. Germline V gene sequence: CDR1 DFQATT, CDR2 SNEGSKA (reference sequence). The CDR3 bases are TGCAGTGCTTGGGACAGACCCAATCAGCCCCAGCATTTT. This codes for CSAWDRPNQPQHF.

V gene TRBV20-1 combines with J gene TRBJ2-3; a possible D gene is TRBD1 (5 bases). Germline V gene data show CDR1 as DFQATT and CDR2 as SNEGSKA (reference sequence). The CDR3 loop spans 14 amino acids. The germline V and J ends were trimmed by 6 bases and 2 bases, with 15 bases remaining between them. The CDR3 DNA follows: TGCAGTGCCACGGCACAGGAGATCACAGATACGCAGTATTTT. It specifies CSATAQEITDTQYF.